This is a list of T cell receptor beta chains from one sample in a study of T cell repertoires in cytomegalovirus infection. No antigens are known for them. TCRdb processed the reads anew with MiXCR; each CDR3 protein has one entry. Of roughly 49,000 distinct CDR3 sequences listed, around 20% were seen once; the top ten hold 18%. The sample consisted of PBMCs, sequenced either directly or after in vitro stimulation (not recorded which). These receptors were collected from a human donor in good health (CMV status not recorded). Some clones in this sample may be carry-over from other donors' samples. Both conserved end residues are part of each CDR3. A D gene is named only where the DNA matches it firmly. Expanded clones get a size class; other rows say once, few or many, or leave the size out.

j_call d_call v_call cdr3_length clone_size cdr3_aa cdr3_nt
TRBJ2-3 TRBD2 TRBV5-6 16 few CASSLAWREHTDTQYF TGTGCCAGCAGCTTGGCCTGGCGGGAGCACACAGATACGCAGTATTTT
TRBJ1-4 TRBD1 TRBV19 14 many CASTSQGASEKLFF TGTGCCAGTACCTCACAGGGGGCGAGTGAAAAACTGTTTTTT
TRBJ1-5 - TRBV7-8 13 - CASCLGDNQPQHF TGTGCCAGCTGCTTAGGGGACAATCAGCCCCAGCATTTT
TRBJ1-5 - TRBV28 14 many CASTTGGVYQPQHF TGTGCCAGCACCACCGGGGGCGTCTATCAGCCCCAGCATTTT
TRBJ2-3 TRBD2 TRBV5-1 16 few CASSLVGTSGIDTQYF TGCGCCAGCAGCTTGGTTGGGACTAGCGGGATAGATACGCAGTATTTT
TRBJ1-6 - TRBV12-3/TRBV12-4 11 many CASSLGAFLHF TGTGCCAGCAGTTTAGGGGCTTTCCTCCACTTT
TRBJ2-1 TRBD1 TRBV3-1 18 - CASSHGAPGQGREDEQFF TGTGCCAGCAGCCACGGAGCTCCGGGACAGGGTCGTGAGGATGAGCAGTTCTTC
TRBJ2-3 - TRBV20-1 13 few CSARRLAGDTQYF TGCAGTGCTAGAAGGCTAGCAGGAGATACGCAGTATTTT
TRBJ2-1 TRBD2 TRBV6-5 15 - CASRQLAGGYNEQFF TGTGCCAGCAGACAACTAGCGGGAGGGTACAATGAGCAGTTCTTC
TRBJ2-1 - TRBV6-2/TRBV6-3 15 - CASSYAQAGYNEQFF TGTGCCAGCAGTTACGCGCAGGCGGGCTACAATGAGCAGTTCTTC
TRBJ2-7 TRBD2 TRBV11-3 15 many CASSFRGGRSYEQYF TGTGCCAGCAGCTTTAGGGGCGGGAGGTCCTACGAGCAGTACTTC
TRBJ2-7 - TRBV12-3/TRBV12-4 15 many CASSESREYLYEQYF TGTGCCAGCAGTGAAAGCCGGGAATACCTCTACGAGCAGTACTTC
TRBJ2-1 - TRBV7-2 13 many CASSFTAWDEQFF TGTGCCAGCAGCTTCACGGCCTGGGATGAGCAGTTCTTC
TRBJ2-5 TRBD2 TRBV7-6 13 - CASSFGTGGTQYF TGTGCCAGCAGCTTTGGCACGGGAGGGACCCAGTACTTC
TRBJ2-5 - TRBV28 14 few CASSAAQWAETQYF TGTGCCAGCAGTGCGGCTCAGTGGGCAGAGACCCAGTACTTC
TRBJ2-2 - TRBV5-1 18 - CASSWRAVQTGYTGELFF TGCGCCAGCAGCTGGAGGGCGGTCCAGACAGGGTACACCGGGGAGCTGTTTTTT